This TCR beta chain is drawn from a study of cytomegalovirus exposure and HLA in healthy donors. Whole-study findings and limits: Reported results showed that the classifier diagnosed cytomegalovirus status with high specificity and sensitivity. It was found in a later analysis that first-cohort TCR clusters tended to co-occur in the 120 validation repertoires.

Repertoires were generated with immunoSEQ multiplex PCR, while TCRdb's copy carries only in-frame clones and drops some. Of fewer than 400,000 clones listed, roughly 88% are singletons. Turning to this clone: The antigen remains unidentified.

Trimming pared 1 base from V and 4 bases from J, leaving 6 bases between. There are 13 residues in the CDR3. From germline, CDR1 is MNHEY and CDR2 SMNVEV (reference sequence). This clonotype was sampled from a woman in her late teens or twenties in good health and CMV-seronegative. Sequencing was carried out using PBMCs. The V and J genes are TRBV27 and TRBJ2-3, with a tentative D call TRBD2 (6 bases). This chain's CDR3 is CASSLWGADTQYF. CDR3 nucleotide sequence: TGTGCCAGCAGTTTATGGGGGGCAGATACGCAGTATTTT.